Following are 14 T cell receptor beta chains from one sample sequenced in a study of shared clonotypes between healthy human individuals. Here immunoSEQ multiplex PCR was the method, and the copy in TCRdb shows in-frame clones only, minus some. The sample comprises some 680,000 clones, 73% of which are singletons, and around 1.7% rests with the top ten. Sequenced sample: memory CD4+ T cells sorted from blood. This sample's subset: CD45RA-negative fraction. The receptors were sampled from a woman in her 30s in good health.

The gene calls are TRBV6-1 and TRBJ2-7, with TRBD1 as a possible D gene (5 bases). Germline CDR1 is MNHNS and CDR2 is SASEGT. V gave up 7 bases and J gave up 3 bases, with 19 bases separating them. CDR3 length: 15 residues. Written as DNA, the CDR3 is TGTGCCAGCACCAACCCCGCCGACAGCAACTACGAGCAGTACTTC. Its translation is CASTNPADSNYEQYF.

The chain links TRBV27 to TRBJ1-5; TRBD1 is a possible D gene (5 bases). Deletions cut 4 bases from V and 3 bases from J, with 13 bases between. The CDR3 has 15 residues. CDR1 MNHEY and CDR2 SMNVEV come from the germline V gene (reference sequence). The CDR3 sequence is CASSSGDATNQPQHF. In DNA form, the CDR3 reads TGTGCCAGCAGTTCGGGGGACGCGACCAATCAGCCCCAGCATTTT.

The V call is TRBV9, the J call TRBJ2-7; D not resolved. The CDR3 has 15 amino acids. V shed 0 bases and J shed 1 base, with 11 bases lying between them. Germline V lookup: CDR1 SGDLS, CDR2 YYNGEE. The CDR3 nucleotides are TGTGCCAGCAGCGTAGGGGATAGCAGATCCTACGAGCAGTACTTC. This translates into CASSVGDSRSYEQYF. The entire variable domain, with the rest obtained from reference TRBV9 and TRBJ2-7, is as follows: DSGVTQTPKHLITATGQRVTLRCSPRSGDLSVYWYQQSLDQGLQFLIQYYNGEERAKGNILERFSAQQFPDLHSELNLSSLELGDSALYFCASSVGDSRSYEQYFGPGTRLTVT.

The chain is built from TRBV4-1 and TRBJ2-1; 8 nucleotides line up with TRBD2. CDR1 is MGHRA, CDR2 YSYEKL, per germline. The CDR3 runs 15 residues. V lost 4 bases to trimming and J lost 8 bases; unmatched junction nucleotides: 10. DNA for the CDR3: TGCGCCAGCAGCCTAGAGGTAGCGGGATACTATGAGCAGTTCTTC. Amino acid sequence: CASSLEVAGYYEQFF.

V is TRBV14 and J is TRBJ2-5; D gene uncertain. Deletions cut 4 bases from V and 5 bases from J, with 11 bases between. Per germline, CDR1 SGHDN and CDR2 FVKESK. The CDR3 has 13 residues. This chain's CDR3 is CASSLHARETQYF. In DNA, the CDR3 is TGTGCCAGCAGCCTCCATGCGAGGGAGACCCAGTACTTC.

As DNA, the CDR3 is TGTGCCAGCGGACAGGGATCACTCTACGAGCAGTACTTC. This sequence encodes CASGQGSLYEQYF. J is TRBJ2-7 and V is TRBV2, with 8 bases aligning to TRBD1. CDR1 and CDR2 (germline): SNHLY, FYNNEI. The CDR3 loop spans 13 amino acids. J lost 3 bases, V lost 8 bases, and 6 bases had no gene match.

This chain joins TRBV25-1 and TRBJ1-3, with D perhaps TRBD1 (5 bases). In germline, CDR1 is MGHDK, CDR2 SYGVNS. The CDR3 covers 15 residues. V shed 6 bases and J shed 2 bases, with 14 bases lying between them. CDR3 loop: CASRGLGIPGNTIYF. For the CDR3, the DNA is TGTGCCAGCAGGGGGCTCGGAATTCCTGGAAACACCATATATTTT.

This chain joins TRBV14 and TRBJ2-7; D may correspond to TRBD1 or TRBD2 (5 bases each). Trimming pared 3 bases from V and 2 bases from J, leaving 11 bases between. This CDR3 has 14 amino acids. CDR1 and CDR2 from the germline V gene are SGHDN and FVKESK. The CDR3 region is CASSHRPGPYEQYF. The CDR3 region has the DNA TGTGCCAGCAGCCATCGGCCGGGGCCCTACGAGCAGTACTTC.

The rearrangement links TRBV5-8 to TRBJ1-4, with 7 bases aligning to TRBD1. Germline CDR1 SGHTS, CDR2 YDEGEE. V shed 3 bases and J 8 bases; nucleotides not matched to a gene: 7. The CDR3 runs 14 residues. The CDR3 is CASSWKGAREKLFF. The DNA for the CDR3 is TGTGCCAGCAGCTGGAAGGGGGCCCGGGAAAAACTGTTTTTT.

The CDR3 region is CASSVKDYRDNEQFF. CDR3 coding DNA: TGTGCCAGCAGCGTAAAGGACTACCGGGACAATGAGCAGTTCTTC. The chain is built from TRBV9 and TRBJ2-1; D possibly corresponds to TRBD2 (6 bases). CDR1 SGDLS and CDR2 YYNGEE come from the germline V gene. The length of the CDR3 is 15 residues. Deletions cut 1 base from V and 5 bases from J, with 13 bases between. Full variable domain (remainder filled in from reference TRBV9 and TRBJ2-1): DSGVTQTPKHLITATGQRVTLRCSPRSGDLSVYWYQQSLDQGLQFLIQYYNGEERAKGNILERFSAQQFPDLHSELNLSSLELGDSALYFCASSVKDYRDNEQFFGPGTRLTVL.

Here the CDR3 DNA reads TGCGCCAGCAGCCATCATAGGACAGGGAACACTGAAGCTTTCTTT. Translating gives CASSHHRTGNTEAFF. This chain connects TRBV4-1 to TRBJ1-1; 7 bases are a match to TRBD1. This CDR3 comprises 15 residues. The germline V gene encodes CDR1 MGHRA and CDR2 YSYEKL. Trimming cost V 3 bases and J 1 base; bases outside gene matches: 5.

J is TRBJ1-5 and V is TRBV7-6; 10 bases map to TRBD1. The CDR3 runs to 21 residues. Trimming cost V 2 bases and J 0 bases; bases outside gene matches: 16. CDR1 and CDR2 (germline): SGHVS, FNYEAQ. CDR3 residues: CASSLSLYRDRGWYSNQPQHF. The DNA for the CDR3 is TGTGCCAGCAGCTTATCCCTGTACCGGGACAGGGGCTGGTATAGCAATCAGCCCCAGCATTTT.

A single count supports this clone. The chain employs TRBV6-6 and TRBJ1-5; a possible D gene is TRBD1 (6 bases). The CDR3 length is 16 residues. V lost 0 bases and J lost 7, with 16 bases in between. CDR1 and CDR2 from the germline V gene are MNHNY and SVGAGI (reference sequence). The CDR3 here is CASSYSQGRGAQPQHF. The CDR3 nucleotides are TGTGCCAGCAGTTACTCCCAGGGGCGAGGGGCGCAGCCCCAGCATTTT.

This chain uses TRBV6-4 with TRBJ2-1; 12 bases map to TRBD2. In germline, CDR1 is MRHNA, CDR2 SNTAGT. V was pared by 8 bases and J by 10 bases, with 21 bases of the junction left unmatched. CDR3 length: 18 residues. The CDR3, as DNA: TGTGCCAGCTGGGTGTGCCTGATTAGACTAGCGGGAGTCACGGAGCAGTTCTTC. Translation: CASWVCLIRLAGVTEQFF.